This T cell receptor beta chain was sequenced during a study of T cells in Graves' hyperthyroidism and ophthalmopathy. This clonotype was seen repeatedly, ten times or more. Antigen unknown. Findings of the study overall: Ophthalmopathy was predicted by the model a median of roughly 6.6 months ahead of onset. In blood, most of the thyroid clonotypes expanded above 0.001 were also present.

Ophthalmopathy patients had moderate-to-severe active disease, CAS ≥3, NOSPECS ≥4, and disease duration under 3 months. Amplification of TCR beta CDR3 regions was performed using RNA transcripts as template. When the TCR CDR3 underwent first-round RT-PCR, the HTBI primer set was used. TCRdb re-analysed the multiplex PCR reads in MiXCR, keeping a single row per CDR3 protein. The sample carries around 690,000 distinct CDR3 sequences, less than 25% recorded once. This receptor was obtained from a man in his thirties or forties with Graves' ophthalmopathy. Specimen: blood.

The CDR3 reads CATLGGTRVGNEQFF. The CDR3 nucleotides read TGTGCCACCTTAGGAGGGACTAGAGTCGGGAATGAGCAGTTCTTC. The chain combines TRBV28 with TRBJ2-1, with 8 bases fitting TRBD2. V shed 10 bases and J 7 bases; nucleotides not matched to a gene: 15. Germline values: CDR1 MDHEN, CDR2 SYDVKM. The CDR3 loop spans 15 amino acids.